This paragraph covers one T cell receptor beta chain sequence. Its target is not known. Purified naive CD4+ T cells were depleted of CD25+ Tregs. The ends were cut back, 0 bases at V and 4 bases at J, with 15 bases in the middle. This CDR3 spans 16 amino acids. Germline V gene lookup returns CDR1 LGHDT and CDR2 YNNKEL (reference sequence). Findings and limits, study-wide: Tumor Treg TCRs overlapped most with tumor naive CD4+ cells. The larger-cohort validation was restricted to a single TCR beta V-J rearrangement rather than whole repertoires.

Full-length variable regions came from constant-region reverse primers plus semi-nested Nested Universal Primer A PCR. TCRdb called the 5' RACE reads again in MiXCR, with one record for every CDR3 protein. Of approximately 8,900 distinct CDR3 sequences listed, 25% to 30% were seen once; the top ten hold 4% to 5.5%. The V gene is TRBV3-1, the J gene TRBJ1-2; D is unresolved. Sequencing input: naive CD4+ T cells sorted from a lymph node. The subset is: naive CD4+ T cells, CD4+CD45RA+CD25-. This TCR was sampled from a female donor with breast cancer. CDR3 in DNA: TGTGCCAGCAGCCAAGATCTCCGGAGCGGAGGCTATGGCTACACCTTC. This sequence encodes CASSQDLRSGGYGYTF.